This TCR beta chain was found in a study of blood T cell repertoires in COVID-19. V dropped 2 bases and J dropped 3 bases, with 10 bases sitting between them. The CDR3 runs to 15 residues. The germline V gene has CDR1 SGHVS and CDR2 FQNEAQ. Produced via immunoSEQ multiplex PCR; TCRdb's table is partial and in-frame only. The repertoire includes some 250,000 clones, over 70% of them detected once, and 3.3% sits in the top ten. The sequencing input was peripheral blood. The chain joins TRBV7-8 to TRBJ2-2, with TRBD2 as a possible D gene (5 bases). The receptor's source is a woman older than 75 with acute or convalescent COVID-19. The CDR3 region is CASSLQRGDTGELFF. For the CDR3, the DNA is TGTGCCAGCAGCTTACAACGGGGAGACACCGGGGAGCTGTTTTTT.